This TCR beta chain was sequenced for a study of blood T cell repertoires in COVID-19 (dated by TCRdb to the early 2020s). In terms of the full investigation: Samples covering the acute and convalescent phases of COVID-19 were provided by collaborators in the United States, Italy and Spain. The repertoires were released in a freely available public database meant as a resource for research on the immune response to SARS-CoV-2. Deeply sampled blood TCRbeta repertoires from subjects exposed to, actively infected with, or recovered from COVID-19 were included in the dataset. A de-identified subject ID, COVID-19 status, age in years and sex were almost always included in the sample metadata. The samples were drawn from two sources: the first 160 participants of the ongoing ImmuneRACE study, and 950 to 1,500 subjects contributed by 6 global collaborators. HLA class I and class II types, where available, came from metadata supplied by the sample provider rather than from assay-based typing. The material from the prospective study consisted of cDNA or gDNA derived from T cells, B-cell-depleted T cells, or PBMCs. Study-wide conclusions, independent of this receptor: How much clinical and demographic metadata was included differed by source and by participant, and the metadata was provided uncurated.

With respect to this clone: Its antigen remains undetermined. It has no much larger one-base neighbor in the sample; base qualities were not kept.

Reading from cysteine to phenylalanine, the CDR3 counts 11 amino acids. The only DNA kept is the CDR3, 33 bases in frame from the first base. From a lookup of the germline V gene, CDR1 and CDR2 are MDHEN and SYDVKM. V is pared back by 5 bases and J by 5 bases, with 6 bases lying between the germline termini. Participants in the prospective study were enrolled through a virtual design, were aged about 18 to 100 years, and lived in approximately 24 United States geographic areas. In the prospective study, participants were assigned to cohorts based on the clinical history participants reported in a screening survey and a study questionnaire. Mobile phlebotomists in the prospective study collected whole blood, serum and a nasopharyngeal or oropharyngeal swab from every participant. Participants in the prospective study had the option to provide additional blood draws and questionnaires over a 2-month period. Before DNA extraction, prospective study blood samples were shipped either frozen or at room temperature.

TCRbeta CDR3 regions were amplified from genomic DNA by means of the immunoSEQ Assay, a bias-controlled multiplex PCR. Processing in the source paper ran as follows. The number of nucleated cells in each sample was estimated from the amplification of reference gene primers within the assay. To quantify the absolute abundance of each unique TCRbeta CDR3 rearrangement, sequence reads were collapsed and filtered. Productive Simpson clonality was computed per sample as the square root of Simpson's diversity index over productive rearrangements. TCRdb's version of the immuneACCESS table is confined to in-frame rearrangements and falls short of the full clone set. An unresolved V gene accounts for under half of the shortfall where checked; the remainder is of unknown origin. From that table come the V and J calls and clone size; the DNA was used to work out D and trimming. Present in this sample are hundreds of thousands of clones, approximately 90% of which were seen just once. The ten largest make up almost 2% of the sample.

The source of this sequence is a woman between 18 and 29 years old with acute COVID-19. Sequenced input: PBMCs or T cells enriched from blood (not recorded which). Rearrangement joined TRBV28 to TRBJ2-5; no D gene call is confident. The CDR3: CASSSFETQYF. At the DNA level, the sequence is TGTGCCAGCAGTAGCTTCGAGACCCAGTACTTC.